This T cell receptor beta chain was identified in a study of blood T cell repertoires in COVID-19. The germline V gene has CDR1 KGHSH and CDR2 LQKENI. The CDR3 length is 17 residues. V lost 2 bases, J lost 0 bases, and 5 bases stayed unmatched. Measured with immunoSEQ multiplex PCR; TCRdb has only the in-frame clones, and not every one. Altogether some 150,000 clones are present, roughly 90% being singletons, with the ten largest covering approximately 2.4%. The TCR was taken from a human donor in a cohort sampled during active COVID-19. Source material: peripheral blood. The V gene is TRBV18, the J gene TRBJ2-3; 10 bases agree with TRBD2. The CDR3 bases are TGTGCCAGCTCACCAACTAGCGGGACGGCTAGCACAGATACGCAGTATTTT. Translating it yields CASSPTSGTASTDTQYF.